These 18 T cell receptor beta chains share one sample of origin, sequenced in a study of Ad26.COV2.S vaccination and SARS-CoV-2 variants. Described treatment: 15 to 20 received Ad26.COV2.S at low or high dose, single or two shots; about five received placebo; per-sample allocation not given. Day 63 following the first vaccine or placebo injection was when the samples were taken. Sequenced by immunoSEQ multiplex PCR; TCRdb stores in-frame clones only, minus some. The sample consists of about 410,000 clones, roughly 90% of them appearing once. Specimen: peripheral blood, collected in a trial of Ad26.COV2.S vaccine versus placebo. Receptors originate from a person aged 18-60 years who received the Ad26.COV2.S COVID-19 vaccine or a placebo.

DNA for the CDR3: TGTGCCAGCAGTGAAGACAGGGGGTTTAACTATGGCTACACCTTC. Its protein product is CASSEDRGFNYGYTF. This rearrangement joins TRBV6-1 to TRBJ1-2, with TRBD1 matching over 8 bases. J was trimmed by 1 base and V by 1 base; bases with no gene match: 2. CDR3 length: 15 amino acids. Germline V gene sequence: CDR1 MNHNS, CDR2 SASEGT.

CDR3 amino acids: CASSLGGGSNYGYTF. CDR3 bases: TGTGCCAGCAGCTTGGGCGGTGGCTCTAACTATGGCTACACCTTC. The V gene is TRBV5-4, the J gene TRBJ1-2, with no clear D. The V gene's germline CDR1 is SGHNT and CDR2 YYREEE (reference sequence). Trimming removed 0 bases at V and 0 bases at J, with 9 bases between. CDR3 length: 15 amino acids.

The chain couples TRBV2 to TRBJ2-6; D remains ambiguous. V was pared by 6 bases and J by 4 bases, with 13 bases between. This CDR3 region has 15 residues. CDR1 and CDR2 from the germline V gene are SNHLY and FYNNEI. The CDR3 nucleotides are TGTGCCAGCAGCGCGACTGGGGTAGGGGCCAACGTCCTGACTTTC. It specifies CASSATGVGANVLTF.

This CDR3 is CAIMSGQTWNEQFF. Here the CDR3 DNA reads TGTGCTATCATGTCGGGCCAGACCTGGAATGAGCAGTTCTTC. The chain carries TRBV28 and TRBJ2-1; D is undetermined. Germline-derived CDR1 and CDR2 are MDHEN and SYDVKM. The CDR3 has 14 amino acids.

The chain couples TRBV4-1 to TRBJ1-3, with 10 bases lining up with TRBD1. With 2 bases clipped from V and 0 bases from J, the junction kept 13 bases outside the gene matches. From germline, CDR1 is MGHRA and CDR2 YSYEKL. The CDR3 totals 20 residues. CDR3 nucleotide sequence: TGCGCCAGCAGCCAACTGGGACAGGGGTCAAGAAAGAGCTCTGGAAACACCATATATTTT. Translation: CASSQLGQGSRKSSGNTIYF.

This clone was counted once. The chain carries TRBV5-1 and TRBJ1-5; 10 bases match TRBD1. The CDR3 runs 14 residues. V trimming: 4 bases; J trimming: 6 bases; junction bases outside the gene matches: 4. Germline V gives CDR1 SGHRS, CDR2 YFSETQ. Here the CDR3 DNA reads TGCGCCAGCAGCCCAGGGACAGGGGCTCAGCCCCAGCATTTT. Amino acids: CASSPGTGAQPQHF. The entire variable domain, with the rest obtained from reference TRBV5-1 and TRBJ1-5, is as follows: KAGVTQTPRYLIKTRGQQVTLSCSPISGHRSVSWYQQTPGQGLQFLFEYFSETQRNKGNFPGRFSGRQFSNSRSEMNVSTLELGDSALYLCASSPGTGAQPQHFGDGTRLSIL.

J is TRBJ2-1 and V is TRBV5-6; 8 bases line up with TRBD2. After removal of 4 bases from V and 3 bases from J, the junction contained 6 bases not matched to a gene. This CDR3 has 15 amino acids. Germline CDR1 and CDR2: SGHDT and YYEEEE. The CDR3 DNA reads TGTGCCAGCAGCCACTGGACTAGCCGCTACAATGAGCAGTTCTTC. This gives the protein CASSHWTSRYNEQFF.

A single count supports this clone. This chain links TRBV10-3 with TRBJ1-4; weak D call: TRBD1 (5 bases). V lost 0 bases and J 7 bases, leaving 15 bases between the germline ends. CDR3 length: 16 residues. Germline CDR1 and CDR2: ENHRY and SYGVKD. CDR3 nucleotides: TGTGCCATCAGTGAGTCTCTTGGGGCCCTTAGTGAAAAACTGTTTTTT. This gives the protein CAISESLGALSEKLFF.

The chain employs TRBV7-8 and TRBJ2-2, with D possibly matching TRBD2 (6 bases). Trimming removed 4 bases at V and 3 bases at J, with 24 bases between. The germline gives CDR1 SGHVS, CDR2 FQNEAQ. This CDR3 is 19 amino acids long. In nucleotides, the CDR3 is TGTGCCAGCAGCTGGAGGCCGGGACTCAGAAGGGAACACACCGGGGAGCTGTTTTTT. Its translation is CASSWRPGLRREHTGELFF.

CDR3 residues: CASSQMGGATNEKLFF. The DNA for the CDR3 is TGTGCCAGCAGCCAGATGGGCGGCGCAACTAATGAAAAACTGTTTTTT. V and J are TRBV7-9 and TRBJ1-4, with D unclear. Deletions cut 5 bases from V and 0 bases from J, with 13 bases between. This CDR3 is 16 amino acids long. CDR1 and CDR2 from the germline V gene are SEHNR and FQNEAQ (reference sequence).

This clone has just a few counts. The J gene is TRBJ2-7, the V gene TRBV6-5, with 8 bases matching TRBD1. The ends lost 6 bases at V and 3 bases at J; junction bases unmatched: 10. CDR1 is MNHEY and CDR2 is SVGAGI in the germline V gene. The CDR3 covers 15 residues. DNA for the CDR3: TGTGCCAGCAGCAGGGCCGGGACAGGCAACTACGAGCAGTACTTC. It translates to CASSRAGTGNYEQYF.

This clone is a singleton in its sample. The J gene is TRBJ1-6, the V gene TRBV4-3; 9 bases fit TRBD1. Per the germline V gene, CDR1 is LGHNA and CDR2 is YSLEER. Trimming cost V 0 bases and J 7 bases; bases outside gene matches: 4. The CDR3 consists of 16 residues. CDR3 DNA: TGCGCCAGCAGCCAAGATTACGGGACAGGGAATTCACCCCTCCACTTT. Its translation is CASSQDYGTGNSPLHF.

This sequence joins TRBV29-1 and TRBJ2-5; no clear D. V dropped 7 bases and J dropped 1 base, with 19 bases sitting between them. The CDR3 loop spans 15 amino acids. Germline V CDR1 and CDR2: SQVTM, ANQGSEA. CDR3 in DNA: TGCAGCGCCCGATTTTTCGGTCCTCGCCAAGAGACCCAGTACTTC. Protein product: CSARFFGPRQETQYF.

Here the CDR3 reads CASSLGQVSSYNSPLHF. The CDR3 coding sequence is TGTGCCAGCAGCTTGGGGCAGGTTAGCTCCTATAATTCACCCCTCCACTTT. The chain links TRBV5-6 to TRBJ1-6; no clear D. V lost 0 bases and J 0 bases, leaving 10 bases between the germline ends. This CDR3 is built from 17 residues. Germline V gene data show CDR1 as SGHDT and CDR2 as YYEEEE.

This clone was seen only a few times. J is TRBJ1-2 and V is TRBV6-5, with D possibly matching TRBD1 (5 bases). CDR1 is MNHEY and CDR2 is SVGAGI in the germline V gene. With 2 bases removed from V and 3 bases from J, the gap between germline ends came to 13 bases. CDR3 length equals 15 residues. DNA for the CDR3: TGTGCCAGCAGTTACGGCCTAGACAGTTACTATGGCTACACCTTC. It is translated as CASSYGLDSYYGYTF.

This clone was picked up one time. This chain uses TRBV7-9 with TRBJ2-7; a possible D gene is TRBD1 (6 bases). The ends were cut back, 1 base at V and 2 bases at J, with 15 bases in the middle. This CDR3 spans 16 amino acids. Germline lookup yields CDR1 SEHNR and CDR2 FQNEAQ (reference sequence). The chain's CDR3 is CASSLGGVGATYEQYF. In DNA form, the CDR3 reads TGTGCCAGCAGCTTAGGCGGTGTGGGGGCAACCTACGAGCAGTACTTC.

The rearrangement joins TRBV9 to TRBJ1-1; D call uncertain. Trimming cost V 2 bases and J 1 base, with 9 bases left between them. The CDR3 has 14 residues. CDR1 is SGDLS, CDR2 YYNGEE, per germline. The CDR3 DNA follows: TGTGCCAGCAGCGTCCCACCGGGGAACACTGAAGCTTTCTTT. Protein: CASSVPPGNTEAFF.

The chain has TRBV28 and TRBJ1-5, with D possibly matching TRBD1 (6 bases). The CDR3 covers 15 residues. CDR1 and CDR2 from the germline V gene are MDHEN and SYDVKM. Trimming took 3 bases from V and 3 from J, leaving 12 bases between them. The CDR3 coding sequence is TGTGCCAGCAGTTTTAAGGGGGTGGTCAATCAGCCCCAGCATTTT. This gives the protein CASSFKGVVNQPQHF.